This TCR beta chain was found in a study of cytomegalovirus exposure and HLA in healthy donors. Across the study: An early data release held tens of millions of unique TCRs from HLA-typed donors.

This CDR3 is built from 14 residues. Germline V lookup: CDR1 SGDLS, CDR2 YYNGEE. Trimming pared 0 bases from V and 2 bases from J, leaving 9 bases between. General observations from the study: Presence/absence results assume similar sequencing depth per donor, which may not hold. CMV serostatus stood as the only immune exposure information on hand.

This clone was seen only once. Its specificity is unknown. Each donor's status was that of a healthy bone marrow donor. 13 Jbeta primers and 60 Vbeta primers were used for the PCR. Assay used: immunoSEQ multiplex PCR; TCRdb lists only in-frame clones, some missing. The sample contains about 120,000 clones, roughly 78% of which appear only once. The rearrangement uses TRBV9 and TRBJ2-7; D remains ambiguous. The sequence was collected from a woman under 40 in good health and CMV-seropositive. Input material: PBMCs. Here the CDR3 reads CASSVEPSTYEQYF. The CDR3 region has the DNA TGTGCCAGCAGCGTAGAACCAAGCACCTACGAGCAGTACTTC. The full variable domain, completed using reference TRBV9 and TRBJ2-7, is DSGVTQTPKHLITATGQRVTLRCSPRSGDLSVYWYQQSLDQGLQFLIQYYNGEERAKGNILERFSAQQFPDLHSELNLSSLELGDSALYFCASSVEPSTYEQYFGPGTRLTVT.